The text below deals with one T cell receptor (beta chain). Its antigen is undetermined. The extraction recovered at least 5 micrograms of total RNA per sample. Sample-barcoded 5' priming and a J-beta primer mix drove a second PCR of about 6 to 12 cycles. TCRdb used MiXCR to reprocess the 5' RACE reads, holding one entry per CDR3 protein. The table includes some 800,000 distinct CDR3 sequences, around two fifths detected once. The data were taken from a study of blood T cells in healthy people across ages. Study-wide points: Per-million-T-cell TCR beta diversity fell roughly linearly with age. With naive T cell percentage, TCR beta diversity showed a strong correlation. Fewer expanded clones and more diversity marked long-lived versus aged donors.

V lost 5 bases, J lost 5 bases, and 21 bases lay in between. This CDR3 is 16 amino acids long. Germline CDR1 SGHTA, CDR2 FQGNSA. The sequence was collected from a man in his sixties in good health. This chain links TRBV7-2 with TRBJ2-5; possibly TRBD2 for D (6 bases). Sequencing used blood. CDR3 DNA: TGTGCCAGCAGCCCCAGAGGTGGAGGGCTCGGGGAGACCCAGTACTTC. It is translated as CASSPRGGGLGETQYF.